This record covers a single TCR beta chain. The CDR3 contains 16 residues. The V gene end was trimmed by 0 bases and the J gene end by 4 bases; junction bases not matched to a gene: 9. CDR1 is SGHRS, CDR2 YFSETQ, per germline. Those who participated ranged in age from roughly 18 to 90 years and resided in roughly 26 US areas. The data belong to a study of blood T cell repertoires in COVID-19. Study context: COVID-19 samples, acute and convalescent, were from the United States, Italy and Spain.

Per the study methods: Amplification of reference gene primers was used by the study to estimate nucleated cell counts. Sequencing was performed with immunoSEQ multiplex PCR; in TCRdb, only in-frame clones are kept and a portion is missing. V and J calls plus clone size are reproduced from that table; the DNA served to infer D and trimming. The sample has around 170,000 clones; 80% are singletons. The chain has TRBV5-1 and TRBJ1-2; the match to TRBD1 covers 7 bases. This clonotype was sampled from a man in his 60s who had been exposed to COVID-19. Sequenced material: PBMCs or T cells enriched from blood (not recorded which). In nucleotides, the CDR3 is TGCGCCAGCAGCTTGGGGTCGGGACAGAACTCCTATGGCTACACCTTC. Translation: CASSLGSGQNSYGYTF.